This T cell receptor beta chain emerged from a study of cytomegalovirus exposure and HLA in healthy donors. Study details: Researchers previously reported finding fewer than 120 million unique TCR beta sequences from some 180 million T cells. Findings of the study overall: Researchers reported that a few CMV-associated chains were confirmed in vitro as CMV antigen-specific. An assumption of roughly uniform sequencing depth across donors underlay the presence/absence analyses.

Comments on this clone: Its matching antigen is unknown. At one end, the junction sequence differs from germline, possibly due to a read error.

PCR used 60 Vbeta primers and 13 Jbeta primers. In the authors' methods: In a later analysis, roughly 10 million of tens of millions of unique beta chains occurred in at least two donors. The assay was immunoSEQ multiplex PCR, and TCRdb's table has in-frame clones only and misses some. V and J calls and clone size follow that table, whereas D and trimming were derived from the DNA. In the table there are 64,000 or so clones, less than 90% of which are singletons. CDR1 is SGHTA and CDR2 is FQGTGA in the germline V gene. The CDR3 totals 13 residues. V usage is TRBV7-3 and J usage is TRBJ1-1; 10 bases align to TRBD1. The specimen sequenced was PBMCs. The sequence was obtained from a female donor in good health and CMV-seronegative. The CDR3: CASSSRDRGSRIF. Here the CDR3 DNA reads TGTGCCAGCAGCTCAAGGGACAGGGGAAGTAGGATCTTT.